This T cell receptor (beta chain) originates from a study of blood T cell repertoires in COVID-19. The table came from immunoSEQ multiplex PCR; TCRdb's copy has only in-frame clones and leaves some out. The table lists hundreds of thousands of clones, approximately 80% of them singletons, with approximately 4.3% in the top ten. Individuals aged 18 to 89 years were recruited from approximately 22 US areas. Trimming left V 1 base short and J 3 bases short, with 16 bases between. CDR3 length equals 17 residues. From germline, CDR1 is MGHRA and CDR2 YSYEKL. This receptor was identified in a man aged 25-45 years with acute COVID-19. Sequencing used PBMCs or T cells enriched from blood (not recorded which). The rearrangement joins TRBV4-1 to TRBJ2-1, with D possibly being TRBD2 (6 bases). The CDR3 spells CASSQGGEAGLYNEQFF. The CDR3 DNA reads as TGCGCCAGCAGCCAAGGGGGGGAAGCAGGTCTCTACAATGAGCAGTTCTTC.